The following is a T cell receptor beta chain sequence with its context. These data are taken from a study of blood T cell repertoires in COVID-19. On the study more broadly: Sites in the United States, Italy and Spain provided acute and convalescent COVID-19 samples. The analysed material was cDNA or gDNA that came from T cells, B-cell-depleted T cells, or PBMCs.

The method was immunoSEQ multiplex PCR; TCRdb's version includes in-frame clones alone and lacks a portion of them. This table has about 65,000 clones, roughly nine tenths appearing once. Between the trimmed V and J ends, which lost 1 base and 5 bases, there was a span of 17 bases. Germline V gives CDR1 SGHTA, CDR2 FQGTGA. The CDR3 is made up of 16 amino acids. The sample taken for sequencing was peripheral blood. The clonotype comes from a man in his sixties with acute or convalescent COVID-19. This chain links TRBV7-3 with TRBJ2-5, with TRBD1 as a possible D gene (6 bases). The CDR3 bases are TGTGCCAGCAGCTTAAGGGGGCAAAGCGGCCGGGAGACCCAGTACTTC. This codes for CASSLRGQSGRETQYF. Full variable domain (remainder filled in from reference TRBV7-3 and TRBJ2-5): GAGVSQTPSNKVTEKGKYVELRCDPISGHTALYWYRQSLGQGPEFLIYFQGTGAADDSGLPNDRFFAVRPEGSVSTLKIQRTERGDSAVYLCASSLRGQSGRETQYFGPGTRLLVL.